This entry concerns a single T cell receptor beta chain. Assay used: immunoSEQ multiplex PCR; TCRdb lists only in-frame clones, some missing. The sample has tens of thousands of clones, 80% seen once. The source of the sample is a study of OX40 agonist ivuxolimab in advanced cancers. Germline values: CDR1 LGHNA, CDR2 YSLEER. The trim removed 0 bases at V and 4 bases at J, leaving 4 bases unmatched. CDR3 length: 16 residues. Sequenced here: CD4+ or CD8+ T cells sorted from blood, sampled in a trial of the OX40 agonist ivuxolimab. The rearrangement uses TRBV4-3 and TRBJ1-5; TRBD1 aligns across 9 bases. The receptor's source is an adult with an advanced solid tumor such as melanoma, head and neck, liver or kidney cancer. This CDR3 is CASSQEATGGNQPQHF. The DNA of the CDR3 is TGCGCCAGCAGCCAAGAGGCGACAGGGGGGAATCAGCCCCAGCATTTT.